The clone carrying this T cell receptor (beta chain) has more than one count but fewer than ten. Its target is not known. The data were obtained in a study of regulatory T cells in long-lasting Graves disease. Regarding time point: persistent/refractory GD, antithyroid drugs over 5 years with positive TRAb. PBMC RNA served as the TCR library source. The ends were cut back, 4 bases at V and 0 bases at J, with 21 bases in the middle. Per the germline V gene, CDR1 is SGHTA and CDR2 is FQGTGA. The CDR3 totals 18 residues. Study-level findings and limits: Persistent patients shared some 2,500 public clonotypes among themselves. Newly diagnosed patients shared fewer, at more than 850. Thyroid tissue went unstudied; only peripheral blood was examined. Repertoires from persistent disease leaned toward TRBV28, TRBJ1-2 and TRBJ2-5.

Relying on iRepertoire HTBI primers and Arm-PCR of CDR3 regions, the team built TCR beta libraries. Each CDR3 protein gets one entry after TCRdb re-called the multiplex PCR reads with MiXCR. The sample consists of about 660,000 distinct CDR3 sequences, 25% to 35% of them appearing once. This receptor was taken from a female donor with Graves disease. Sequenced material: peripheral blood mononuclear cells (PBMCs), taken when the disease was refractory, from a patient treated with antithyroid drugs. The genes are TRBV7-3 and TRBJ1-1; no clear D gene. The chain's CDR3 is CASSSEPPGQHLNTEAFF. Here the CDR3 DNA reads TGTGCCAGCAGCTCCGAACCCCCGGGCCAACACCTGAACACTGAAGCTTTCTTT.